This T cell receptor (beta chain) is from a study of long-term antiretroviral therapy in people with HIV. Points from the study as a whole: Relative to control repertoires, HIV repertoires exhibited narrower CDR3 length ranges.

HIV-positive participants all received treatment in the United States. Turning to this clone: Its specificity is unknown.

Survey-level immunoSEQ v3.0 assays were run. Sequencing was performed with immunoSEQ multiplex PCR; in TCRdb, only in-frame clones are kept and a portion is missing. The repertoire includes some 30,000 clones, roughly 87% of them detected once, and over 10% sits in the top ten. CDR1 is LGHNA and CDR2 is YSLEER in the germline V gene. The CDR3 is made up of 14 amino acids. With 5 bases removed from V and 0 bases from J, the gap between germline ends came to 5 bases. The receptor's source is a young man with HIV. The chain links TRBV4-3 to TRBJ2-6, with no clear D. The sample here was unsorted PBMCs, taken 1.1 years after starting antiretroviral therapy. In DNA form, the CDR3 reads TGCGCCAGCAGCTCATACTCTGGGGCCAACGTCCTGACTTTC. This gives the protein CASSSYSGANVLTF.